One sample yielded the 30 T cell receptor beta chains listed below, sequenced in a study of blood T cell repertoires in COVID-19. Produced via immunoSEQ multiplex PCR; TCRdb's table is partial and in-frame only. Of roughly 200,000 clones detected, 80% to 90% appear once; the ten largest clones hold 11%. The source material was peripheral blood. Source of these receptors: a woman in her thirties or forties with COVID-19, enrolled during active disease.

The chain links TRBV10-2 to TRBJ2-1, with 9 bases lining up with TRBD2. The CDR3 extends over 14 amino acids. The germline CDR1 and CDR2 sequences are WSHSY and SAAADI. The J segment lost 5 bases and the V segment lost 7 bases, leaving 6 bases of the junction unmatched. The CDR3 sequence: CASKGSSGNNEQFF. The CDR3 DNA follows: TGCGCCAGCAAGGGTTCTAGCGGGAACAATGAGCAGTTCTTC.

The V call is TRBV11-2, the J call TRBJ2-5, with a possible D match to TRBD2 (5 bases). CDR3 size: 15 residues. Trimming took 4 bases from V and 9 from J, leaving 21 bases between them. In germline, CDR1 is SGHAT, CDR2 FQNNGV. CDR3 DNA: TGTGCCAGCAGCTCCGCCTTGCAGCGGCCCAAGGCCCAGTACTTC. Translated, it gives CASSSALQRPKAQYF.

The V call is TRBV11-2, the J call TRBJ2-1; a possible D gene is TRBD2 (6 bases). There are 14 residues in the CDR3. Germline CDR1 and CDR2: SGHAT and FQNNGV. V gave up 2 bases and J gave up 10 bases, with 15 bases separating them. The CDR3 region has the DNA TGTGCCAGCAGCTTATTAGCGGCCGGTACCGAGCAGTTCTTC. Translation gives CASSLLAAGTEQFF. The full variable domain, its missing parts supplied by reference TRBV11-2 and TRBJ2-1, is EAGVAQSPRYKIIEKRQSVAFWCNPISGHATLYWYQQILGQGPKLLIQFQNNGVVDDSQLPKDRFSAERLKGVDSTLKIQPAKLEDSAVYLCASSLLAAGTEQFFGPGTRLTVL.

CDR3 sequence reads: CATTQEGGASTEAFF. The CDR3 DNA reads as TGTGCCACCACCCAGGAGGGCGGGGCGAGCACTGAAGCTTTCTTT. This chain connects TRBV19 to TRBJ1-1; D is perhaps TRBD1 (5 bases). The CDR3 spans 15 residues. Per germline, CDR1 LNHDA and CDR2 SQIVND (reference sequence). V was cut by 10 bases and J by 4 bases, with 22 bases left in between.

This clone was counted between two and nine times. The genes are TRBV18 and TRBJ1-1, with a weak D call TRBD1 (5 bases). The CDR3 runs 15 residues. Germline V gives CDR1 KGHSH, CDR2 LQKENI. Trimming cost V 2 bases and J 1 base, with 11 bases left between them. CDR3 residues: CASSPRGTGNTEAFF. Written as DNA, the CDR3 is TGTGCCAGCTCACCAAGGGGCACTGGGAACACTGAAGCTTTCTTT.

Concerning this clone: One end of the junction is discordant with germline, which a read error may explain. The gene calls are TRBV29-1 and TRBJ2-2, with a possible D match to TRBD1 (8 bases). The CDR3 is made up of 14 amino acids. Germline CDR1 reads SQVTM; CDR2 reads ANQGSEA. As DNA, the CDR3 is TGCAGCGTTGATGCTACAGGGGGGGGCGGGCAGCTGTTTTTT. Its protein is CSVDATGGGGQLFF.

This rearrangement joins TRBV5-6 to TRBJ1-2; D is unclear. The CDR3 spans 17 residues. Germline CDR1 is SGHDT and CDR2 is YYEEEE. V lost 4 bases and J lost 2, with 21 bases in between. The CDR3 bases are TGTGCCAGCAGCCTAGGAACCCCCCGAGGAGAGAACTATGGCTACACCTTC. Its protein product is CASSLGTPRGENYGYTF.

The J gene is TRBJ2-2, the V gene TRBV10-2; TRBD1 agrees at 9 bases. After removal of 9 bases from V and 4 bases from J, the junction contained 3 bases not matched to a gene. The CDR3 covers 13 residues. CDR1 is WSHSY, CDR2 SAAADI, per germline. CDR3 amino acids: CARGTGITGELFF. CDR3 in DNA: TGCGCCAGAGGGACAGGGATCACCGGGGAGCTGTTTTTT.

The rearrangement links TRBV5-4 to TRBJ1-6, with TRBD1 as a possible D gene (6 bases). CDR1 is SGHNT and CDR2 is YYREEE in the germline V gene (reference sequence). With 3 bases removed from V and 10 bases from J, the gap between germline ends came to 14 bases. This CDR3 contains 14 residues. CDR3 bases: TGTGCCAGCAGCTCCCCAGGGGTTCAATCACCCCTCCACTTT. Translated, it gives CASSSPGVQSPLHF.

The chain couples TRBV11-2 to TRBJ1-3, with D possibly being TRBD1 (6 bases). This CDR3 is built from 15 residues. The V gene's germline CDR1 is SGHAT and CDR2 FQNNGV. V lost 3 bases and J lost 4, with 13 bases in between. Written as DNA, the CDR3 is TGTGCCAGCAGCTTCCCGGGACAAATAGGAAACACCATATATTTT. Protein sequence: CASSFPGQIGNTIYF.

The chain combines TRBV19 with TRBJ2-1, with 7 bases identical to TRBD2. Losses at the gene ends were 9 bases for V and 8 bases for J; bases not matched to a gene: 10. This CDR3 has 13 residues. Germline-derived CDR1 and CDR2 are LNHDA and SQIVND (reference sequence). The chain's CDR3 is CASTTSTGDEQFF. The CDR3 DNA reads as TGTGCCAGCACGACTAGCACGGGGGATGAGCAGTTCTTC.

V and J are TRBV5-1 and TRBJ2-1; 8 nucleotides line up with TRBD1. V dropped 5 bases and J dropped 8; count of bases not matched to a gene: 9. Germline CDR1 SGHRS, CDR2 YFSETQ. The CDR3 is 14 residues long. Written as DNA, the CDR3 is TGCGCCAGCAGTTGGAGGACAGGGAACGATGAGCAGTTCTTC. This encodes CASSWRTGNDEQFF.

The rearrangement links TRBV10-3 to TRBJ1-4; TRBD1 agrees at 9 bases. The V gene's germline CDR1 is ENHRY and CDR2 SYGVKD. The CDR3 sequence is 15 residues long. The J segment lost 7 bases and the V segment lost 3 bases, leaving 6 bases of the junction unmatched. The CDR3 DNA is TGTGCCATCAGTGACCCGACAGGGGGGATTGAAAAACTGTTTTTT. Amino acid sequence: CAISDPTGGIEKLFF.

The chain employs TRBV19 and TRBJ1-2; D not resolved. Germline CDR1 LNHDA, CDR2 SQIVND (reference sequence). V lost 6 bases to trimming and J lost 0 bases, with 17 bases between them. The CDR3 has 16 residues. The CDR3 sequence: CASSLDYLLANYGYTF. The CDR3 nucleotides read TGTGCCAGTAGCCTTGACTACCTATTAGCTAACTATGGCTACACCTTC.

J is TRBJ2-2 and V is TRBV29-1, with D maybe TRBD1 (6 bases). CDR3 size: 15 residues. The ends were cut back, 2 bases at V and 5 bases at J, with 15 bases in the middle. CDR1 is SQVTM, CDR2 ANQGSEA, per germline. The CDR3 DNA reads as TGCAGCGTTGAAATCACAGGGCAGGGAACCGGGGAGCTGTTTTTT. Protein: CSVEITGQGTGELFF.

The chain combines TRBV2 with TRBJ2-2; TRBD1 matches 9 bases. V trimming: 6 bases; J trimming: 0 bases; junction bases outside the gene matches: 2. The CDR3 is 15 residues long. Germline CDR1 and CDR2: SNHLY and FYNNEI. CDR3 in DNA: TGTGCCAGCAGAGGGACAGGGCCGAACACCGGGGAGCTGTTTTTT. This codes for CASRGTGPNTGELFF.

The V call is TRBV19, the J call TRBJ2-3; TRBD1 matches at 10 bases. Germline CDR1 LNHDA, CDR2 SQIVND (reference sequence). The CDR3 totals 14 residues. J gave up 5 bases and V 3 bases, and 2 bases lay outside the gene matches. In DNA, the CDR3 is TGTGCCAGTAGTATCGGACAGGGGGGAGATACGCAGTATTTT. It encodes CASSIGQGGDTQYF.

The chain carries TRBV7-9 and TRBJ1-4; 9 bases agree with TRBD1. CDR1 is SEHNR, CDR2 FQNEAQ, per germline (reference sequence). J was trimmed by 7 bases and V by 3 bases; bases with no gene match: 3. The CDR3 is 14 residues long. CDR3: CASSLTGGREKLFF. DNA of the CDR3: TGTGCCAGCAGCTTGACAGGGGGACGTGAAAAACTGTTTTTT.

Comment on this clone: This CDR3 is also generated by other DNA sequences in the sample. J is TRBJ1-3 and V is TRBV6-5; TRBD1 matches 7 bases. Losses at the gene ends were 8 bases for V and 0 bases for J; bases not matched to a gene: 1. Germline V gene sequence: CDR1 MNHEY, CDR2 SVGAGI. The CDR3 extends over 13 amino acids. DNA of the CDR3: TGTGCCAGCCGGGACAGCTCTGGAAACACCATATATTTT. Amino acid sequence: CASRDSSGNTIYF.

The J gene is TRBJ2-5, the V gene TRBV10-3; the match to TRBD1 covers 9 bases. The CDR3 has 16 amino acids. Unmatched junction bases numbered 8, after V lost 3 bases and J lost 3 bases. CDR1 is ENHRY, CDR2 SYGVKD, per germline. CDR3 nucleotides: TGTGCCATCAGTGACCCACAACGGACAGGGGAAGAGACCCAGTACTTC. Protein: CAISDPQRTGEETQYF.

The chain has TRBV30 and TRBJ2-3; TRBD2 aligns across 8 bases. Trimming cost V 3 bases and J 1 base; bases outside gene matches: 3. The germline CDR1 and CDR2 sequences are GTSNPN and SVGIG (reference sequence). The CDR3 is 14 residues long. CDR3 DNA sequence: TGTGCCTGGAGCCGGCGGGGGGGCACAGATACGCAGTATTTT. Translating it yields CAWSRRGGTDTQYF.

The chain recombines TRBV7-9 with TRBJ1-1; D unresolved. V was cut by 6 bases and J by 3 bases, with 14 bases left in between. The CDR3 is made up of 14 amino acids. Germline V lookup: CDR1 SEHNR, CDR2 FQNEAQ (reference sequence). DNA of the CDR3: TGTGCCAGCAGTCCCCGGGGTGGGGACACTGAAGCTTTCTTT. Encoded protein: CASSPRGGDTEAFF.

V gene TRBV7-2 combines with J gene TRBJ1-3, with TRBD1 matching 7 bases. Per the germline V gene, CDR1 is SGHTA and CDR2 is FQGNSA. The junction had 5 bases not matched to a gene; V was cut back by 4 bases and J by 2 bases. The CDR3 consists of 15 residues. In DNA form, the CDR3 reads TGTGCCAGCAGCTCCGACAGGGCGGCTGGAAACACCATATATTTT. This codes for CASSSDRAAGNTIYF. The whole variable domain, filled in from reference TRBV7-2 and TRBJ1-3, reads GAGVSQSPSNKVTEKGKDVELRCDPISGHTALYWYRQSLGQGLEFLIYFQGNSAPDKSGLPSDRFSAERTGGSVSTLTIQRTQQEDSAVYLCASSSDRAAGNTIYFGEGSWLTVV.

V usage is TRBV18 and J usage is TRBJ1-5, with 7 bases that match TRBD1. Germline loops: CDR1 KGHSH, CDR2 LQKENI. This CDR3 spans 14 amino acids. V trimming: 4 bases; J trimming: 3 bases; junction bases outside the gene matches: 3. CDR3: CASSRDRDNQPQHF. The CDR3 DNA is TGTGCCAGCTCACGAGACAGGGACAATCAGCCCCAGCATTTT.

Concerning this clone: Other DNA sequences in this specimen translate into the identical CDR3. DNA of the CDR3: TGTGCCAGCAGTGAACTAGCGGGGGTTACAGATACGCAGTATTTT. Translation: CASSELAGVTDTQYF. V and J are TRBV9 and TRBJ2-3, with 11 bases that match TRBD2. With 5 bases clipped from V and 3 bases from J, the junction kept 5 bases outside the gene matches. The V gene's germline CDR1 is SGDLS and CDR2 YYNGEE. The CDR3 has 15 residues.

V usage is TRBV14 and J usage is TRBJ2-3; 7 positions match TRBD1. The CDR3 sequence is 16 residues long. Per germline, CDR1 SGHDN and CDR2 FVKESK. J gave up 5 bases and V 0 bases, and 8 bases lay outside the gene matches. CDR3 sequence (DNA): TGTGCCAGCAGCCAAGAGAGGGGGCCGAGGGGAGATACGCAGTATTTT. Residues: CASSQERGPRGDTQYF.

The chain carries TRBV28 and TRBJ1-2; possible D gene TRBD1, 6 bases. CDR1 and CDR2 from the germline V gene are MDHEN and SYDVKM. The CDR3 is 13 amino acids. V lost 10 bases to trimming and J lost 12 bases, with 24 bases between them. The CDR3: CATQTGGIRVHTF. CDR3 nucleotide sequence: TGTGCCACCCAGACAGGTGGAATTCGAGTCCACACCTTC.

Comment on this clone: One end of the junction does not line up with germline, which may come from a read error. CDR3 sequence (DNA): TGCAGCGTGGAAGGACAGAACTATGGCTACACCTTC. This translates into CSVEGQNYGYTF. This rearrangement joins TRBV29-1 to TRBJ1-2; D is perhaps TRBD1 (6 bases). This CDR3 spans 12 amino acids. Germline CDR1 and CDR2: SQVTM and ANQGSEA.

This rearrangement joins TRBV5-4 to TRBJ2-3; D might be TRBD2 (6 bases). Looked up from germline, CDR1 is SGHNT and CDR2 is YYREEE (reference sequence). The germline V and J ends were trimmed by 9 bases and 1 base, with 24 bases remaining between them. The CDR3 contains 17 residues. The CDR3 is CATATRGGWEGTDTQYF. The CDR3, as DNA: TGTGCCACCGCAACAAGGGGAGGTTGGGAGGGCACAGATACGCAGTATTTT.

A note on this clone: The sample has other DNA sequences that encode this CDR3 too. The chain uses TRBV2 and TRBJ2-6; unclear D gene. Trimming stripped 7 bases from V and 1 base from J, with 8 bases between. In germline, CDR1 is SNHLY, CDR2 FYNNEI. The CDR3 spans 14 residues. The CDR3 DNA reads TGTGCCAGCACCGGTGATTCTGGGGCCAACGTCCTGACTTTC. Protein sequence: CASTGDSGANVLTF.